This T cell receptor beta chain emerged from a study of CD8+ T cells in alopecia areata. Findings and limits, study-wide: For lesional scalp, especially alopecia totalis/universalis, clonality was higher than in normal scalp. Sequencing of scalp samples also captures resident alphabeta T cells of normal skin. Possibly because of HLA-related factors, TCR sharing was less clear across patients than in mice.

The V and J ends lost 4 bases and 0 bases respectively, with 10 bases between them. The germline CDR1 and CDR2 sequences are SGHNT and YYREEE (reference sequence). The CDR3 extends over 14 amino acids. cDNA prepared by RNA extraction and subsequent reverse transcription served as the template for sequencing. Data came from immunoSEQ multiplex PCR; TCRdb stores just in-frame clones and leaves some out. This sample has about 140,000 clones, with around 57% found just once. This clone showed up just once. Its antigen is still unknown. PBMCs were stained for CD3, CD4 and CD8, and CD4+ and CD8+ T cells were sorted.

The gene calls are TRBV5-4 and TRBJ1-1, with D uncertain. The sequence derives from a human donor in good health. What was sequenced was CD4+ T cells sorted from blood. CDR3 in amino acids: CASSRGPLNTEAFF. The CDR3 DNA follows: TGTGCCAGCAGCCGAGGACCCTTGAACACTGAAGCTTTCTTT.